The count of the clone carrying this T cell receptor beta chain is one. Its matching antigen is unknown. CDR3 length: 13 residues. Germline CDR1 MNHEY, CDR2 SVGAGI. The V and J ends lost 7 bases and 0 bases respectively, with 7 bases between them. This record belongs to a study of cytomegalovirus exposure and HLA in healthy donors. Study observations and caveats: Per published reports, the classifier diagnosed cytomegalovirus status with high specificity and sensitivity. TCR beta chain V- and J-gene trimming was linked, in a later analysis, to a missense variant in DCLRE1C. HLA restriction was apparent for most CMV-associated TCR beta chains in a later analysis. A later analysis associated roughly 15,000 TCR beta sequences with HLA alleles at a 0.05 false discovery rate.

PCR was performed using 60 Vbeta and 13 Jbeta primers. Assay used: immunoSEQ multiplex PCR; TCRdb lists only in-frame clones, some missing. The sample lists roughly 220,000 clones; more than 60% were seen once. Sequencing was carried out using PBMCs. This chain links TRBV6-5 with TRBJ1-3; no firm D call. This receptor was identified in a woman between 25 and 40 years old in good health and CMV-seronegative. Here the CDR3 DNA reads TGTGCCAGCACCCCTTCCTCTGGAAACACCATATATTTT. Translating gives CASTPSSGNTIYF.